A single T cell receptor (beta chain) is shown here with its context. Its specificity is unknown. The record originates from a study of cytomegalovirus exposure and HLA in healthy donors. Study information: HLA-typed donors contributed about 85 million unique TCRs, which were held in an early data release. Overall study results and limits: In a later analysis, a missense DCLRE1C variant was linked to TCR beta V- and J-gene trimming. Data from an earlier analysis indicated that most TCR beta V segments were productive either about 87% or about 30% of the time.

The PCR ran on 60 Vbeta and 13 Jbeta primers. The table came from immunoSEQ multiplex PCR; TCRdb's copy has only in-frame clones and leaves some out. The sample shows 120,000 or so clones, around three quarters of them seen only once. The germline V gene has CDR1 MRHNA and CDR2 SNTAGT. The CDR3 extends over 16 amino acids. V was shortened by 0 bases and J by 3 bases, with 12 bases between the two germline ends. This receptor was identified in a middle-aged woman in good health and CMV-seronegative. J is TRBJ1-5 and V is TRBV6-4; perhaps TRBD1 as D (5 bases). The sample taken for sequencing was PBMCs. The CDR3 DNA reads as TGTGCCAGCAGTGACTCGACAGTCCTAATCAATCAGCCCCAGCATTTT. Its translation is CASSDSTVLINQPQHF.